The next 3 T cell receptor beta chains were all read from a single sample in a study of cytomegalovirus exposure and HLA in healthy donors (dated by TCRdb to the late 2010s). Library preparation employed the immunoSEQ multiplex PCR assay. For the multiplex PCR, a mixture combining 60 forward primers for TCR Vbeta segments and 13 reverse primers for TCR Jbeta segments was used. In TCRdb, the immuneACCESS table is reduced to in-frame sequences with V and J assigned. These tables do not hold every clone; where another copy was compared, an unresolved V gene accounts for under half, and the others remain unexplained. This sample's records show around 210,000 clones. The ten largest clones take up 1.1% of the sample. Sequences were obtained from PBMCs. The receptors originated from a girl under 10 years old in good health and CMV-seropositive.

About this clone itself: Other DNA variants within this sample encode the same CDR3. The gene calls are TRBV5-4 and TRBJ2-2, with D perhaps matching TRBD1 (6 bases). The length of the CDR3 is 19 residues. Per the germline V gene, CDR1 is SGHNT and CDR2 is YYREEE (reference sequence). V lost 1 base, J lost 1 base, and 20 bases lay in between. CDR3 protein: CASSLSDTSQGQNTGELFF. The CDR3 nucleotides are TGTGCCAGCAGCTTGAGTGATACAAGTCAGGGACAGAACACCGGGGAGCTGTTTTTT. The full variable domain, completed using reference TRBV5-4 and TRBJ2-2, is ETGVTQSPTHLIKTRGQQVTLRCSSQSGHNTVSWYQQALGQGPQFIFQYYREEENGRGNFPPRFSGLQFPNYSSELNVNALELDDSALYLCASSLSDTSQGQNTGELFFGEGSRLTVL.

CDR3 sequence reads: CASSQGDDTQYF. The CDR3 nucleotides are TGTGCCAGCAGTCAGGGTGATGATACGCAGTATTTT. This sequence joins TRBV6-1 and TRBJ2-3, with a tentative D call TRBD1 (5 bases). This CDR3 spans 12 amino acids. V shed 5 bases and J shed 6 bases, with 9 bases lying between them. Looked up from germline, CDR1 is MNHNS and CDR2 is SASEGT.

This rearrangement joins TRBV5-4 to TRBJ2-1; 8 bases are shared with TRBD2. Losses at the gene ends were 6 bases for V and 5 bases for J; bases not matched to a gene: 13. The CDR3 totals 16 residues. Germline CDR1 reads SGHNT; CDR2 reads YYREEE (reference sequence). CDR3 in amino acids: CASILKRERGNNEQFF. In DNA, the CDR3 is TGTGCCAGCATCCTTAAGCGGGAGCGCGGTAACAATGAGCAGTTCTTC.